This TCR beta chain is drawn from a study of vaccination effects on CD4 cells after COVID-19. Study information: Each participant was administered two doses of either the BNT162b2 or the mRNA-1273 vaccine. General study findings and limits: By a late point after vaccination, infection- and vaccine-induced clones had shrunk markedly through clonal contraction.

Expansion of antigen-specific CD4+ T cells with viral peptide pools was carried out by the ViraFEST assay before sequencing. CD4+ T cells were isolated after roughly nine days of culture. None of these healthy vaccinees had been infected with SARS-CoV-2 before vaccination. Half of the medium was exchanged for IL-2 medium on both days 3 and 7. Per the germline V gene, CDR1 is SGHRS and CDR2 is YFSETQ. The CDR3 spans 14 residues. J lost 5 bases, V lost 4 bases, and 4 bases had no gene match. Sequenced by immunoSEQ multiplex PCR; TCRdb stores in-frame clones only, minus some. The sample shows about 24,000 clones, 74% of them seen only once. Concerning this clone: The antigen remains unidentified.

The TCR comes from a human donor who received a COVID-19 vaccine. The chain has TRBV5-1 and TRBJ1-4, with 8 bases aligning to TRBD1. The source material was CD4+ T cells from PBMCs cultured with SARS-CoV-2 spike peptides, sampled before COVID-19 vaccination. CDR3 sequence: CASSRQGRNEKLFF. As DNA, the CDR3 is TGCGCCAGCAGCCGACAGGGGCGGAATGAAAAACTGTTTTTT.